The clone carrying this T cell receptor (beta chain) was recorded many times. Its target is not known. The data are from a study of T cell repertoires in cytomegalovirus infection. Study overall: It can be stated that public TCR beta signatures indicated CMV infection as well as a matching HLA type.

Study-level results: Carriers of CMV plus the relevant HLA were identified by cumulative public TCR beta family frequency.

The germline V and J ends were trimmed by 4 bases and 5 bases, with 17 bases remaining between them. This CDR3 has 15 amino acids. CDR1 is SEHNR and CDR2 is FQNEAQ in the germline V gene (reference sequence). TCRdb reprocessed the reads with MiXCR, giving one entry per CDR3 protein. The data contain 450,000 to 600,000 distinct CDR3 sequences, 11% of them singletons. The sample taken for sequencing was PBMCs. The sequence came from a human donor in good health (CMV status not recorded). Some clones in this sample may be carry-over from other donors' samples. V and J are TRBV7-9 and TRBJ2-5; unclear D gene. CDR3 residues: CASSSRTGFGETQYF. The CDR3 coding sequence is TGTGCCAGCAGCTCCCGGACCGGGTTTGGGGAGACCCAGTACTTC.